These T cell receptor beta chains were read from a single sample in a study of cytotoxic CD8 clonotypes in ibrutinib-treated CLL. The repertoire was sequenced with immunoSEQ multiplex PCR; TCRdb's copy has only in-frame clones and lacks some. The sample consists of approximately 90,000 clones, 75% to 80% of them appearing once. The sequencing used PBMCs, collected after 24 months of ibrutinib treatment. Source of these receptors: a human donor with chronic lymphocytic leukemia. The CDR3 runs from the conserved cysteine through the conserved F or W. A D gene is named only where the DNA matches it firmly.

CDR3	V	D	J
CASTPYDDETQYF	TRBV23-1	.	TRBJ2-5
CASSPPAGQGPDTQYF	TRBV5-1	TRBD1	TRBJ2-3
CASSPQGSLDTQYF	TRBV13	.	TRBJ2-3
CASSFRWTRPHEQYF	TRBV28	.	TRBJ2-7
CASSLTPNTGELFF	TRBV7-6	.	TRBJ2-2
CSARRGAEAFF	TRBV20-1	.	TRBJ1-1
CAISAASGDKETQYF	TRBV10-3	TRBD2	TRBJ2-5
CASSDRENTEAFF	TRBV11-1	.	TRBJ1-1
CASSLRRTGTNEKLFF	TRBV18	TRBD1	TRBJ1-4
CASRTGEKLFF	TRBV6-6	.	TRBJ1-4
CASSSGLAVDTQYF	TRBV5-1	TRBD2	TRBJ2-3
CASSNHNEQFF	TRBV2	.	TRBJ2-1
CASSLTPGLGTDTQYF	TRBV11-2	.	TRBJ2-3
CASSDRVGTEAFF	TRBV28	TRBD1	TRBJ1-1
CASSETGDSPLHF	TRBV5-1	TRBD1	TRBJ1-6
CASSVSYTDTQYF	TRBV9	.	TRBJ2-3
CASRIAGGRTDTQYF	TRBV2	TRBD2	TRBJ2-3
CASSQAGYGYTF	TRBV14	.	TRBJ1-2
CASSFSTGGTPNTEAFF	TRBV7-9	TRBD1	TRBJ1-1
CASSRTGVGDGYTF	TRBV5-4	TRBD1	TRBJ1-2
CETKRGHRLNTEAFF	TRBV19	.	TRBJ1-1
CASSPRGLEDEQFF	TRBV21-1	.	TRBJ2-1
CASSGVERVRSYEQYF	TRBV28	.	TRBJ2-7
CASSVGTGAEQYF	TRBV11-2	TRBD1	TRBJ2-7
CASSSVAANTGELFF	TRBV5-4	.	TRBJ2-2
CASSVGTSGRRVGNEQFF	TRBV9	TRBD2	TRBJ2-1
CASSRQGWDFSYNEQFF	TRBV28	.	TRBJ2-1
CASSQDGGGGNEKLFF	TRBV4-1	.	TRBJ1-4
CATSRTPSAQYF	TRBV15	.	TRBJ2-3
CASSLKSGENYGYTF	TRBV5-4	.	TRBJ1-2
CASSSRDRALSGANVLTF	TRBV18	TRBD1	TRBJ2-6
CASRDGQGIYEQYF	TRBV5-1	TRBD1	TRBJ2-7
CASSGAPLRRDTGGYTF	TRBV9	.	TRBJ1-2
CASRGAGDHNEQFF	TRBV6-1	.	TRBJ2-1
CASSMVGSNQPQHF	TRBV19	.	TRBJ1-5
CASSESTSGTWDTQYF	TRBV10-2	TRBD2	TRBJ2-3
CASSLLAGVTDTQYF	TRBV7-9	TRBD2	TRBJ2-3
CASSLGDGTNSPLHF	TRBV7-9	.	TRBJ1-6
CASSRTGGGVPEKLFF	TRBV5-4	TRBD1	TRBJ1-4
CASSVALLRGRHVDTNTGELFF	TRBV9	.	TRBJ2-2
CASSLGLTDTQYF	TRBV11-2	.	TRBJ2-3
CASSLGTGTGLEQYF	TRBV5-1	TRBD1	TRBJ2-7
CASMGTSGSGEQYF	TRBV19	TRBD2	TRBJ2-7
CASSLVFGGSSGYTF	TRBV7-8	.	TRBJ1-2
CASSSFGTPLASEQFF	TRBV7-3	.	TRBJ2-1
CASSPLSPGQGGGEQFF	TRBV18	TRBD1	TRBJ2-1